This T cell receptor beta chain came from a study of beta chain features in type 1 diabetes. The entirety of the isolated RNA underwent reverse transcription, so expressed TCRB transcripts were sequenced. The data were produced by immunoSEQ multiplex PCR, yet TCRdb's version contains in-frame clones alone and is incomplete. The table records 330,000 or so clones, 12% to 15% of them present only once. J was trimmed by 1 base and V by 7 bases; bases with no gene match: 12. This CDR3 is 17 amino acids long. Germline CDR1 LNHDA, CDR2 SQIVND (reference sequence). In its sample, this clone was seen a few times.

The receptor's source is a man aged 25 to 40 in good health. Sequenced: central memory CD4+ T cells from blood. The chain uses TRBV19 and TRBJ2-1; 8 bases line up with TRBD2. DNA for the CDR3: TGTGCCAGTACCCCCGGCGGGGGGCGCCTTTCCTACAATGAGCAGTTCTTC. Its translation: CASTPGGGRLSYNEQFF.